Given below is one TCR beta chain in context. Antigen unknown. The data were obtained in a study of OX40 agonist ivuxolimab in advanced cancers. Broader study findings: Clonal expansion was among the lowest in partial responders at 0.1-3.0 mg/kg, especially CD8+.

Libraries were prepared by immunoSEQ multiplex PCR; TCRdb keeps only in-frame clonotypes and omits some of them. The sample carries roughly 63,000 clones, about 89% recorded once. The V and J ends lost 0 bases and 0 bases respectively, with 13 bases between them. From germline, CDR1 is SGHNT and CDR2 YYREEE (reference sequence). The CDR3 loop spans 17 amino acids. This clonotype originated in an adult with an advanced solid tumor such as melanoma, head and neck, liver or kidney cancer. The genes are TRBV5-4 and TRBJ2-1; D remains ambiguous. Sequencing used CD4+ or CD8+ T cells sorted from blood, obtained in a trial of the OX40 agonist ivuxolimab. Here the CDR3 reads CASSLVAAANSYNEQFF. The DNA of the CDR3 is TGTGCCAGCAGCTTGGTAGCTGCCGCTAACTCCTACAATGAGCAGTTCTTC.